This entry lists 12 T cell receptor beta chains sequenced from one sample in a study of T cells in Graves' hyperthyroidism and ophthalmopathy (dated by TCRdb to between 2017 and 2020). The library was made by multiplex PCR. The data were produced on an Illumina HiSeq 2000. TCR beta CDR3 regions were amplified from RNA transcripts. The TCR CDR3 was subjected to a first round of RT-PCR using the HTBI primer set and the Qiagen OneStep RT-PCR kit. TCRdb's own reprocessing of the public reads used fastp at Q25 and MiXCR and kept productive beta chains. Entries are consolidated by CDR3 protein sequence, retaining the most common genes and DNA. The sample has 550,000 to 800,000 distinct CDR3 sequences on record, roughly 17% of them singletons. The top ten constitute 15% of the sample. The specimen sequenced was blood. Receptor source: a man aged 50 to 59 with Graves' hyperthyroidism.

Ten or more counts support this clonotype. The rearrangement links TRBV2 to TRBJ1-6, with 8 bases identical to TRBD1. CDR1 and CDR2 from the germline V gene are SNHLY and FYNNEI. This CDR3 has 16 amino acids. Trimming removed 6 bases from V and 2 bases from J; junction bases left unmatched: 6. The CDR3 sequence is CASRETGVTYNSPLHF. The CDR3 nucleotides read TGTGCCAGCAGAGAGACAGGGGTGACCTATAATTCACCCCTCCACTTT.

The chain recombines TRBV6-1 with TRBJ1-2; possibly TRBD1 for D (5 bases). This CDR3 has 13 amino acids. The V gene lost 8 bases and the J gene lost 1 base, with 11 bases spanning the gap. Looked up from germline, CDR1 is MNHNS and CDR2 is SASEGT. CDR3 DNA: TGTGCCAGCGAGACTGGGGGTAACTATGGCTACACCTTC. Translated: CASETGGNYGYTF.

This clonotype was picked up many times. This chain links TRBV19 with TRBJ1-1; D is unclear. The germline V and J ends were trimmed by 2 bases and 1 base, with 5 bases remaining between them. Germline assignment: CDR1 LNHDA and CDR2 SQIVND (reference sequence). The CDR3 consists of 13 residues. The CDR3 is CASSIQWNTEAFF. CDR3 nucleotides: TGTGCCAGTAGTATACAGTGGAACACTGAAGCTTTCTTT.

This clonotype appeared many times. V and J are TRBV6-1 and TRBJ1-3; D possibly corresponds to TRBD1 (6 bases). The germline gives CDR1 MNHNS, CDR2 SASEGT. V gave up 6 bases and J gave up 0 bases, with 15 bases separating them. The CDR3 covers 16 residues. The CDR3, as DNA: TGTGCCAGCAGAACCTGGACAGCCACCTCTGGAAACACCATATATTTT. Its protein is CASRTWTATSGNTIYF.

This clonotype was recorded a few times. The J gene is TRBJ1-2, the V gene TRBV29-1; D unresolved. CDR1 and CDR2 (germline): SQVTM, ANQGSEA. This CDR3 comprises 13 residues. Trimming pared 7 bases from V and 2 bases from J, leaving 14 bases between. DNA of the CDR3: TGCAGCGCCGAGGCCCGGACCAACTATGGCTACACCTTC. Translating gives CSAEARTNYGYTF.

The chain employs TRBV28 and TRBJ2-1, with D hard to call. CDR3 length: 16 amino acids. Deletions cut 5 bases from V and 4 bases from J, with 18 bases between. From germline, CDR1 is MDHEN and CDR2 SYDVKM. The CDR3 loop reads CASSPQVALRYNEQFF. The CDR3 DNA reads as TGTGCCAGCAGTCCCCAGGTCGCTCTAAGATACAATGAGCAGTTCTTC.

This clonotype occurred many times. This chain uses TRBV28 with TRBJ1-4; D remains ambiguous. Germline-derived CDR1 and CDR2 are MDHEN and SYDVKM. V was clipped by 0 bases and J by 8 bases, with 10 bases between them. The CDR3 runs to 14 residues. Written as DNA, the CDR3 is TGTGCCAGCAGTTTATGGGGAGGAGAGGAAAAACTGTTTTTT. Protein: CASSLWGGEEKLFF.

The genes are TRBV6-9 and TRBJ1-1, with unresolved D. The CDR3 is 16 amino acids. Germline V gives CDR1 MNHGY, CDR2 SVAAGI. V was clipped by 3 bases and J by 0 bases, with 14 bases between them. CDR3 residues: CASSYTSGEMNTEAFF. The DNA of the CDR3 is TGTGCCAGCAGTTACACTTCGGGAGAAATGAACACTGAAGCTTTCTTT.

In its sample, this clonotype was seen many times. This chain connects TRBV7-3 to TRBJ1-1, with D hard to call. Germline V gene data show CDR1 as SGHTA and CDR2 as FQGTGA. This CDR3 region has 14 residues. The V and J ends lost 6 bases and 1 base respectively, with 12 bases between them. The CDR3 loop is CASSFTGENTEAFF. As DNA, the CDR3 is TGTGCCAGCAGTTTTACCGGGGAGAACACTGAAGCTTTCTTT.

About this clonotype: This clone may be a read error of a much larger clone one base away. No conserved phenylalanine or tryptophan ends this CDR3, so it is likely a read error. CDR3: CASSLVYAGGPYNEQFL. The DNA of the CDR3 is TGTGCCAGCAGCTTGGTCTATGCGGGAGGACCATACAATGAGCAGTTCTTA. V usage is TRBV5-8 and J usage is TRBJ2-1, with 8 bases fitting TRBD2. The CDR3 has 17 residues. Germline values: CDR1 SGHTS, CDR2 YDEGEE. V trimming: 0 bases; J trimming: 4 bases; junction bases outside the gene matches: 9.

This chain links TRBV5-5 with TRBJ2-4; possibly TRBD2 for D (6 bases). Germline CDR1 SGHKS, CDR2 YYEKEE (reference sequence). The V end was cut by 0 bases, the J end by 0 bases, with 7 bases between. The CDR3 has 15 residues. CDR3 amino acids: CASSLERVAKNIQYF. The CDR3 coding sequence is TGTGCCAGCAGCTTGGAGCGGGTAGCCAAAAACATTCAGTACTTC.

The CDR3, as DNA: TGCGCCAGCATAACACGGACTAGCGGGAGTCCCGGGGAGCTGTTTTTT. Protein: CASITRTSGSPGELFF. The V gene is TRBV10-2, the J gene TRBJ2-2; 13 bases align to TRBD2. Germline values: CDR1 WSHSY, CDR2 SAAADI. V lost 7 bases and J lost 6; bases outside the gene matches: 8. CDR3 length: 16 residues.